Listed below are T cell receptor beta chains from one sample, sequenced in a study of a mutant IDH1 vaccine in newly diagnosed glioma. Their antigens remain unidentified. Sequencing used immunoSEQ multiplex PCR; TCRdb keeps in-frame clones, though not all of them. The data contain about 38,000 clones, roughly 76% of them singletons. The sequences come from PBMCs, collected from a glioma patient whose treatment included an IDH1 peptide vaccine. Receptor source: a man in his forties or fifties with glioma. The CDR3 runs from the conserved cysteine through the conserved F or W. The D gene is left open where the match is weak.

J gene: TRBJ2-1
D gene: TRBD1
V gene: TRBV19
CDR3 length: 16
CDR3 protein: CASSPQGGTGSNEQFF

J gene: TRBJ2-1
D gene: TRBD2
V gene: TRBV5-6
CDR3 length: 14
CDR3 protein: CASSLFLAGGQQFF

J gene: TRBJ2-3
D gene: .
V gene: TRBV7-6
CDR3 length: 15
CDR3 protein: CASSLAGGSSDTQYF

J gene: TRBJ2-7
D gene: TRBD1
V gene: TRBV6-5
CDR3 length: 15
CDR3 protein: CASSYGQGPSYEQYF

J gene: TRBJ1-5
D gene: .
V gene: TRBV19
CDR3 length: 18
CDR3 protein: CASSIAGHLIHSNQPQHF

J gene: TRBJ1-4
D gene: .
V gene: TRBV7-6
CDR3 length: 11
CDR3 protein: CASTSGEKLFF

J gene: TRBJ2-2
D gene: TRBD1
V gene: TRBV11-2
CDR3 length: 14
CDR3 protein: CASRSSGGPGELFF

J gene: TRBJ1-1
D gene: .
V gene: TRBV7-2
CDR3 length: 11
CDR3 protein: CASSLGWEAFF

J gene: TRBJ1-1
D gene: .
V gene: TRBV28
CDR3 length: 13
CDR3 protein: CASSLLYHGGTFF

J gene: TRBJ1-1
D gene: TRBD1
V gene: TRBV19
CDR3 length: 18
CDR3 protein: CASSLRGQGAESDTEAFF

J gene: TRBJ1-4
D gene: .
V gene: TRBV5-6
CDR3 length: 12
CDR3 protein: CASSGGERELFF

J gene: TRBJ1-5
D gene: .
V gene: TRBV29-1
CDR3 length: 13
CDR3 protein: CSVVDRLNQPQHF

J gene: TRBJ1-2
D gene: .
V gene: TRBV7-9
CDR3 length: 15
CDR3 protein: CASGSAVGGYYGYTF

J gene: TRBJ2-5
D gene: .
V gene: TRBV29-1
CDR3 length: 12
CDR3 protein: CSVELSEETQYF

J gene: TRBJ2-7
D gene: TRBD1
V gene: TRBV4-3
CDR3 length: 16
CDR3 protein: CASSQDRTGRTYEQYF

J gene: .
D gene: .
V gene: TRBV14
CDR3 length: 14
CDR3 protein: CASSQGLYSYEQYF

J gene: TRBJ2-5
D gene: TRBD1
V gene: TRBV28
CDR3 length: 16
CDR3 protein: CASSSRDRGPQETQYF

J gene: TRBJ2-3
D gene: .
V gene: TRBV28
CDR3 length: 17
CDR3 protein: CASSLITFRPGTDTQYF

J gene: TRBJ2-5
D gene: TRBD2
V gene: TRBV2
CDR3 length: 16
CDR3 protein: CASAGLAGGEQETQYF

J gene: TRBJ2-7
D gene: TRBD1
V gene: TRBV18
CDR3 length: 15
CDR3 protein: CASSPTRTGGHEQYF

J gene: TRBJ2-5
D gene: .
V gene: TRBV7-7
CDR3 length: 16
CDR3 protein: CASSLGKRANQETQYF

J gene: TRBJ2-5
D gene: .
V gene: TRBV7-2
CDR3 length: 15
CDR3 protein: CASSPLGAAQETQYF

J gene: TRBJ2-3
D gene: .
V gene: TRBV7-7
CDR3 length: 14
CDR3 protein: CASSYGRSTDTQYF

J gene: TRBJ2-1
D gene: TRBD1
V gene: TRBV7-9
CDR3 length: 15
CDR3 protein: CASSFNTGDYNEQFF

J gene: TRBJ2-5
D gene: .
V gene: TRBV7-2
CDR3 length: 15
CDR3 protein: CASSLVQGLWETQYF

J gene: .
D gene: .
V gene: TRBV9
CDR3 length: 14
CDR3 protein: CASSVDGVPYEQYF

J gene: TRBJ2-3
D gene: TRBD1
V gene: TRBV5-1
CDR3 length: 16
CDR3 protein: CASSLGTGGRPDTQYF

J gene: TRBJ1-2
D gene: .
V gene: TRBV28
CDR3 length: 13
CDR3 protein: CASSFRGGDGYTF

J gene: TRBJ2-2
D gene: .
V gene: TRBV6-6
CDR3 length: 13
CDR3 protein: CTSSYVSGGELFF

J gene: TRBJ2-1
D gene: .
V gene: TRBV9
CDR3 length: 14
CDR3 protein: CASRGSAEYNEQFF

J gene: TRBJ2-3
D gene: TRBD1
V gene: TRBV19
CDR3 length: 15
CDR3 protein: CASMGDREVTDTQYF

J gene: TRBJ2-7
D gene: .
V gene: TRBV2
CDR3 length: 15
CDR3 protein: CASSGTAVVSYEQYF

J gene: TRBJ2-3
D gene: .
V gene: TRBV29-1
CDR3 length: 15
CDR3 protein: CSVDIRPGEADTQYF

J gene: TRBJ1-2
D gene: .
V gene: TRBV19
CDR3 length: 14
CDR3 protein: CASSIDYGNYGYTF

J gene: TRBJ1-1
D gene: .
V gene: TRBV20-1
CDR3 length: 11
CDR3 protein: CSARWVHQAFF

J gene: TRBJ1-2
D gene: TRBD1
V gene: TRBV11-1
CDR3 length: 15
CDR3 protein: CASSPGTGGWYGYTF

J gene: TRBJ2-7
D gene: .
V gene: TRBV5-4
CDR3 length: 14
CDR3 protein: CASSRTRGAYEQYF

J gene: TRBJ2-1
D gene: TRBD2
V gene: TRBV29-1
CDR3 length: 14
CDR3 protein: CSVQGLAGYNEQFF

J gene: .
D gene: .
V gene: TRBV27
CDR3 length: 15
CDR3 protein: CANPPHREYPYEQYF

J gene: TRBJ1-1
D gene: TRBD1
V gene: TRBV7-2
CDR3 length: 15
CDR3 protein: CASSRDRLEGTEAFF

J gene: TRBJ1-1
D gene: TRBD1
V gene: TRBV5-6
CDR3 length: 15
CDR3 protein: CASSRQGQGAAEAFF

J gene: TRBJ2-5
D gene: TRBD2
V gene: TRBV7-2
CDR3 length: 13
CDR3 protein: CASSFGGEETQYF

J gene: TRBJ1-4
D gene: .
V gene: TRBV7-3
CDR3 length: 11
CDR3 protein: CASTSGEKLFF

J gene: TRBJ2-3
D gene: .
V gene: TRBV5-5
CDR3 length: 15
CDR3 protein: CASSTSGLLADTQYF

J gene: TRBJ1-2
D gene: .
V gene: TRBV2
CDR3 length: 13
CDR3 protein: CASSGNLMDGYTF

J gene: TRBJ1-5
D gene: .
V gene: TRBV5-6
CDR3 length: 12
CDR3 protein: CASSLEEGPQHF

J gene: TRBJ1-6
D gene: .
V gene: TRBV7-6
CDR3 length: 19
CDR3 protein: CASSLAGQGLSSYNSPLHF

J gene: TRBJ2-7
D gene: .
V gene: TRBV27
CDR3 length: 15
CDR3 protein: CANPPHRSTPYEQYF

J gene: TRBJ2-7
D gene: .
V gene: TRBV6-4
CDR3 length: 13
CDR3 protein: CASSDSTGGEQYF

J gene: TRBJ2-5
D gene: .
V gene: TRBV11-2
CDR3 length: 13
CDR3 protein: CASSLGAGETQYF

J gene: TRBJ1-1
D gene: .
V gene: TRBV6-6
CDR3 length: 13
CDR3 protein: CASSFSGTTEAFF

J gene: TRBJ2-5
D gene: .
V gene: TRBV11-2
CDR3 length: 13
CDR3 protein: CASSSRVRETQYF

J gene: TRBJ2-3
D gene: .
V gene: TRBV27
CDR3 length: 15
CDR3 protein: CASSYTLDTTDTQYF

J gene: TRBJ1-5
D gene: TRBD1
V gene: TRBV6-1
CDR3 length: 17
CDR3 protein: CASSEARTGGGYQPQHF

J gene: TRBJ2-2
D gene: .
V gene: TRBV7-3
CDR3 length: 16
CDR3 protein: CASSLSAGSNTGELFF